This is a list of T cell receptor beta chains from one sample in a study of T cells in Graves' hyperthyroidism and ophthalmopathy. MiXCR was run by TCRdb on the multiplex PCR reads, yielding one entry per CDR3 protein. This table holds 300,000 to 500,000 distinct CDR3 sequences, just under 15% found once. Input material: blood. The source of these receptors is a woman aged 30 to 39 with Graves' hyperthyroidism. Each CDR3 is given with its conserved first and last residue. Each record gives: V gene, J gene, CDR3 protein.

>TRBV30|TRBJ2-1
CAWAWPGLASNEQFF
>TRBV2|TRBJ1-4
CASSNRDRNEKLFF
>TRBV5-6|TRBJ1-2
CASSGTGGGYGYTF
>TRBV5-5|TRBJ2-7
CASSLDGGAYEQYF
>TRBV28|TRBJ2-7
CASSLLETASSYEQYF
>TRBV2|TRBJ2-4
CASTETGAKGIQYF
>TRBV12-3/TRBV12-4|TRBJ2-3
CASSGVLIAGGEADTQYF
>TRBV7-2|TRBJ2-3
CASSVRALGSSTDTQYF
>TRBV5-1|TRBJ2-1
CASSLEVASYNEQFF
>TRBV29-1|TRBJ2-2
CSVGAGLNTGELFF
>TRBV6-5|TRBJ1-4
CASSYSSGDPGQKLFF
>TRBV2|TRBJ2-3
CASCWDRSTDTQYF
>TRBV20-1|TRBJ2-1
CSARIRTLLGYEQFF
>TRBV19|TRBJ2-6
CASSIGSSGANVLTF
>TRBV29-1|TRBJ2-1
CSVVLAESSYNEQFF
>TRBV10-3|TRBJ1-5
CAISETGLGAAQPQHF
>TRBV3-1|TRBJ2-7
CASQGGGYEQYF
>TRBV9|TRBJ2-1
CASSVGASAYNEQFF
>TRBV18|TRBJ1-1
CASSTGQGAGTEAFF
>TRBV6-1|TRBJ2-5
CASRVGGTIQETQYF
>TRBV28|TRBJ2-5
CAIAGQPRETQYF
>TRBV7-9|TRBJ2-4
CASRNLQEGKNIQYF
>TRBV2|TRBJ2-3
CASSEKGVILDTDTQYF
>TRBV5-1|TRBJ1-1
CASTSVGNTEAFF
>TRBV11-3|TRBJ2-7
CASSLEAGQGYEQYF
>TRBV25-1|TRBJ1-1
CASRPLTGYTEAFF
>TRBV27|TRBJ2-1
CASSRTSGSYNEQFF
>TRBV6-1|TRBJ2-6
CASSELIGANVPTF
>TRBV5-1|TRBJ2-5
CASSLVYQETQYF
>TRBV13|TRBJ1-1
CATRGDRGRGMNTEAFF
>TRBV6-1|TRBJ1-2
CASSFPGQGTYGYTF